The 7 T cell receptor beta chains given below trace back to one sample, sequenced in a study of OX40 agonist ivuxolimab in advanced cancers. Assay: immunoSEQ multiplex PCR; the TCRdb copy retains only in-frame clones and omits some. Here the sample spans 60,000 to 75,000 clones, approximately 84% being singletons. Source: CD4+ or CD8+ T cells sorted from blood, taken in a trial of the OX40 agonist ivuxolimab. The receptor set was obtained from an adult with an advanced solid tumor such as melanoma, head and neck, liver or kidney cancer.

CDR3 amino acids: CASSLLAGSYNEQFF. The CDR3 bases are TGTGCCAGCAGCTTACTAGCGGGGTCCTACAATGAGCAGTTCTTC. The V gene is TRBV7-8, the J gene TRBJ2-1; 9 nucleotides agree with TRBD2. Germline CDR1 is SGHVS and CDR2 is FQNEAQ. V was pared by 2 bases and J by 1 base, with 0 bases of the junction left unmatched. The CDR3 extends over 15 amino acids.

The V and J genes are TRBV30 and TRBJ1-2; D may be TRBD1 (5 bases). The germline V gene encodes CDR1 GTSNPN and CDR2 SVGIG (reference sequence). The CDR3 sequence is 12 residues long. The V gene lost 2 bases and the J gene lost 5 bases, with 9 bases spanning the gap. CDR3 loop: CAWSCRQYGYTF. The CDR3 bases are TGTGCCTGGAGTTGTAGACAGTATGGCTACACCTTC. Complete variable domain (other parts from reference TRBV30 and TRBJ1-2): SQTIHQWPATLVQPVGSPLSLECTVEGTSNPNLYWYRQAAGRGLQLLFYSVGIGQISSEVPQNLSASRPQDRQFILSSKKLLLSDSGFYLCAWSCRQYGYTFGSGTRLTVV.

The genes are TRBV5-1 and TRBJ2-3; 12 nucleotides align to TRBD2. This CDR3 contains 15 residues. Germline assignment: CDR1 SGHRS and CDR2 YFSETQ. V lost 4 bases to trimming and J lost 3 bases; unmatched junction nucleotides: 3. The CDR3 DNA sequence: TGCGCCAGCAGCCAGACTAGCGGGAGTACAGATACGCAGTATTTT. This codes for CASSQTSGSTDTQYF. Drawing the rest from reference TRBV5-1 and TRBJ2-3, the complete variable domain is KAGVTQTPRYLIKTRGQQVTLSCSPISGHRSVSWYQQTPGQGLQFLFEYFSETQRNKGNFPGRFSGRQFSNSRSEMNVSTLELGDSALYLCASSQTSGSTDTQYFGPGTRLTVL.

The rearrangement links TRBV7-2 to TRBJ2-7; TRBD2 might be the D (6 bases). Trimming took 1 base from V and 3 from J, leaving 16 bases between them. Germline V gives CDR1 SGHTA, CDR2 FQGNSA. This CDR3 spans 16 amino acids. The CDR3 is CASSLGAGGVIYEQYF. The CDR3 nucleotides are TGTGCCAGCAGCTTAGGGGCCGGGGGTGTAATCTACGAGCAGTACTTC.

As concerns this clone: The same CDR3 can be traced to other DNA sequences in this sample. This chain links TRBV7-2 with TRBJ2-5, with D unclear. The CDR3 length is 12 residues. V was pared by 1 base and J by 4 bases, with 4 bases between. Germline V gene data show CDR1 as SGHTA and CDR2 as FQGNSA. In DNA form, the CDR3 reads TGTGCCAGCAGCTTAGTGGGAGAGACCCAGTACTTC. It yields the protein CASSLVGETQYF.

V gene TRBV9 combines with J gene TRBJ2-5; 8 bases line up with TRBD2. Judging by the DNA end, TRBJ2-7 fits better; the J call may be wrong. Germline V gene sequence: CDR1 SGDLS, CDR2 YYNGEE. The CDR3 covers 14 residues. CDR3 amino acids: CASSPGTSMYEQYF. CDR3 sequence (DNA): TGTGCCAGCAGCCCCGGGACTAGTATGTACGAGCAGTACTTC.

The CDR3 is CASISGVPTEAFF. As DNA, the CDR3 is TGTGCCAGCATCTCGGGGGTACCCACTGAAGCTTTCTTT. J is TRBJ1-1 and V is TRBV28; weak D call: TRBD1 (5 bases). The V end was cut by 7 bases, the J end by 4 bases, with 13 bases between. This CDR3 is 13 amino acids long. Per the germline V gene, CDR1 is MDHEN and CDR2 is SYDVKM.